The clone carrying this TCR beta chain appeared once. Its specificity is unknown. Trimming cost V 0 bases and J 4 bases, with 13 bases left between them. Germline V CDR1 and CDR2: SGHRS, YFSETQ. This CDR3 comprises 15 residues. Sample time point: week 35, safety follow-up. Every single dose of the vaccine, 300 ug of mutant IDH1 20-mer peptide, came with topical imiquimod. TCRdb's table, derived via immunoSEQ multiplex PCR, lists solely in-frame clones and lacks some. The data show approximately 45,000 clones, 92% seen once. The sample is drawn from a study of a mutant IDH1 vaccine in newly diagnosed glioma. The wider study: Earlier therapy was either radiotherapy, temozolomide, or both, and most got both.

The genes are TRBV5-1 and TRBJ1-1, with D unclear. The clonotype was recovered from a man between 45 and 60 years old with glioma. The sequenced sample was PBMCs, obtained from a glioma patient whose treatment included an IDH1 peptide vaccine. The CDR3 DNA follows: TGCGCCAGCAGCTTGGACCCTCCCAAGGCCACTGAAGCTTTCTTT. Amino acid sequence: CASSLDPPKATEAFF.